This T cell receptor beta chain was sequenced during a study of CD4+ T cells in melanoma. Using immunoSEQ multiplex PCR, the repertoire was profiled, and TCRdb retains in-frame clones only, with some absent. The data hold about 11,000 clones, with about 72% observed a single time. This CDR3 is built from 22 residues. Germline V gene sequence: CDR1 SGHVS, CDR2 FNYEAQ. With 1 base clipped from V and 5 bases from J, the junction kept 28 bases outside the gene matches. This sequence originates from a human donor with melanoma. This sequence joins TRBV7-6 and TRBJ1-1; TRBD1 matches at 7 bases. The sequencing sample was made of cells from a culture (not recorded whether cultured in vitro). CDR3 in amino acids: CASSLGGRDSVSLGPSSTEAFF. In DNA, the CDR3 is TGTGCCAGCAGCTTAGGGGGCCGGGACAGTGTCAGTTTAGGCCCCTCGTCTACTGAAGCTTTCTTT.